The entry below describes one T cell receptor (beta chain). Its antigen is not known. TCRdb keeps only in-frame clones here, not all; method: immunoSEQ multiplex PCR. The table has 95,000 or so clones, around nine tenths seen once. The record originates from a study of T cell responses to AZD1222 COVID-19 vaccine. Study information: Second-dose groups at about 4 or about 12 weeks were pooled.

The V gene's germline CDR1 is SGHTA and CDR2 FQGNSA. V was clipped by 1 base and J by 4 bases; unmatched bases: 5. This CDR3 region has 15 residues. Overall study findings and caveats: Reports say nearly half of spike-specific TCRs go after unmutated variant regions. Mapped onto spike, vaccine-associated CD4 TCRs spanned it and were dominant at 160-218 and 743-854.

The sample in question was peripheral blood, obtained on day 0 of AZD1222 vaccination. The V call is TRBV7-2, the J call TRBJ2-7, with 9 bases matching TRBD2. This TCR derives from an adult in good health. The CDR3 nucleotides are TGTGCCAGCAGCTTAGGGGCTAGCGGGGTATACGAGCAGTACTTC. The encoded protein is CASSLGASGVYEQYF.